These 10 T cell receptor beta chains came from one sample sequenced in a study of cytomegalovirus exposure and HLA in healthy donors. 13 Jbeta primers and 60 Vbeta primers were used for the PCR. TCRdb keeps only in-frame clones here, not all; method: immunoSEQ multiplex PCR. The sample has over 150,000 clones; 75% to 85% are singletons. The sequenced material came from PBMCs. The receptors shown here come from a woman aged 55-75 years in good health and CMV-seropositive.

This chain links TRBV15 with TRBJ1-4; D unresolved. Germline V gives CDR1 LNHNV, CDR2 YYDKDF (reference sequence). V lost 9 bases, J lost 6 bases, and 14 bases lay in between. The CDR3 extends over 13 amino acids. The CDR3, as DNA: TGTGCCACTCGCAGCCCGGGGTATGAAAAACTGTTTTTT. Its protein product is CATRSPGYEKLFF.

Only a few counts were recorded for this clone. The chain combines TRBV27 with TRBJ2-7; unclear D gene. The germline CDR1 and CDR2 sequences are MNHEY and SMNVEV (reference sequence). The CDR3 sequence is 13 residues long. V was shortened by 9 bases and J by 4 bases, with 16 bases between the two germline ends. CDR3 sequence (DNA): TGTGCCAGGGGCTACGGTCCCCCATACGAGCAGTACTTC. Protein product: CARGYGPPYEQYF.

The chain has TRBV7-9 and TRBJ2-1, with D possibly TRBD1 on 6 matching bases. The V end lost 1 base, the J end lost 15 bases, and 13 bases lay between the germline ends. Germline CDR1 is SEHNR and CDR2 is FQNEAQ (reference sequence). The CDR3 length is 12 residues. As DNA, the CDR3 is TGTGCCAGCAGCTTAGTTCCCCAGGGGAGGTTCTTC. Translated: CASSLVPQGRFF. The full variable domain, its missing parts supplied by reference TRBV7-9 and TRBJ2-1, is DTGVSQNPRHKITKRGQNVTFRCDPISEHNRLYWYRQTLGQGPEFLTYFQNEAQLEKSRLLSDRFSAERPKGSFSTLEIQRTEQGDSAMYLCASSLVPQGRFFGPGTRLTVL.

The genes are TRBV30 and TRBJ2-4; D remains ambiguous. CDR3 length: 11 residues. With 0 bases removed from V and 8 bases from J, the gap between germline ends came to 5 bases. CDR1 GTSNPN and CDR2 SVGIG come from the germline V gene (reference sequence). CDR3 in DNA: TGTGCCTGGAGTGTACTGCACATTCAGTACTTC. Protein: CAWSVLHIQYF.

V usage is TRBV6-5 and J usage is TRBJ2-1; TRBD2 matches 7 bases. V was clipped by 2 bases and J by 6 bases; unmatched bases: 10. Germline loops: CDR1 MNHEY, CDR2 SVGAGI. This CDR3 is 16 amino acids long. The CDR3 DNA follows: TGTGCCAGCAGTTACGGGGCGGGGGATTGGGTCAATGAGCAGTTCTTC. This gives the protein CASSYGAGDWVNEQFF.

This clone was seen only a few times. The rearrangement uses TRBV10-2 and TRBJ2-1, with D uncertain. The V and J ends lost 3 bases and 4 bases respectively, with 7 bases between them. This CDR3 region has 13 residues. CDR1 WSHSY and CDR2 SAAADI come from the germline V gene. In DNA, the CDR3 is TGCGCCAGCAGTGAACAAGCGTACAATGAGCAGTTCTTC. It specifies CASSEQAYNEQFF.

This chain joins TRBV5-1 and TRBJ2-3, with D maybe TRBD2 (5 bases). V lost 4 bases, J lost 3 bases, and 15 bases lay in between. This CDR3 is 15 amino acids long. The germline CDR1 and CDR2 sequences are SGHRS and YFSETQ. CDR3 in amino acids: CASSRVGSQTDTQYF. The CDR3 DNA is TGCGCCAGCAGCAGGGTGGGGAGTCAAACAGATACGCAGTATTTT.

The V call is TRBV7-7, the J call TRBJ1-5; 7 bases align to TRBD1. CDR3 length equals 10 residues. CDR1 and CDR2 (germline): SSHAT, FNYEAQ (reference sequence). The chain's CDR3 is CAIKTGTQHF. CDR3 nucleotide sequence: TGTGCTATAAAGACAGGGACCCAGCATTTT.

This clone was recorded only once. The chain uses TRBV11-2 and TRBJ2-3, with TRBD2 matching over 8 bases. The V gene end was trimmed by 1 base and the J gene end by 2 bases; junction bases not matched to a gene: 2. The CDR3 is 15 amino acids. Germline V gene data show CDR1 as SGHAT and CDR2 as FQNNGV. CDR3 amino acids: CASSLGGRITDTQYF. The CDR3 bases are TGTGCCAGCAGCTTAGGCGGGAGGATCACAGATACGCAGTATTTT.

This chain connects TRBV11-2 to TRBJ2-7; 8 bases fit TRBD2. Germline V lookup: CDR1 SGHAT, CDR2 FQNNGV. V lost 6 bases and J lost 0; bases outside the gene matches: 10. The CDR3 is 16 amino acids. The CDR3 DNA reads as TGTGCCAGCAGAGGGCTGGGGAGCGGGAGCTCCTACGAGCAGTACTTC. Translating it yields CASRGLGSGSSYEQYF. The whole variable domain, filled in from reference TRBV11-2 and TRBJ2-7, reads EAGVAQSPRYKIIEKRQSVAFWCNPISGHATLYWYQQILGQGPKLLIQFQNNGVVDDSQLPKDRFSAERLKGVDSTLKIQPAKLEDSAVYLCASRGLGSGSSYEQYFGPGTRLTVT.